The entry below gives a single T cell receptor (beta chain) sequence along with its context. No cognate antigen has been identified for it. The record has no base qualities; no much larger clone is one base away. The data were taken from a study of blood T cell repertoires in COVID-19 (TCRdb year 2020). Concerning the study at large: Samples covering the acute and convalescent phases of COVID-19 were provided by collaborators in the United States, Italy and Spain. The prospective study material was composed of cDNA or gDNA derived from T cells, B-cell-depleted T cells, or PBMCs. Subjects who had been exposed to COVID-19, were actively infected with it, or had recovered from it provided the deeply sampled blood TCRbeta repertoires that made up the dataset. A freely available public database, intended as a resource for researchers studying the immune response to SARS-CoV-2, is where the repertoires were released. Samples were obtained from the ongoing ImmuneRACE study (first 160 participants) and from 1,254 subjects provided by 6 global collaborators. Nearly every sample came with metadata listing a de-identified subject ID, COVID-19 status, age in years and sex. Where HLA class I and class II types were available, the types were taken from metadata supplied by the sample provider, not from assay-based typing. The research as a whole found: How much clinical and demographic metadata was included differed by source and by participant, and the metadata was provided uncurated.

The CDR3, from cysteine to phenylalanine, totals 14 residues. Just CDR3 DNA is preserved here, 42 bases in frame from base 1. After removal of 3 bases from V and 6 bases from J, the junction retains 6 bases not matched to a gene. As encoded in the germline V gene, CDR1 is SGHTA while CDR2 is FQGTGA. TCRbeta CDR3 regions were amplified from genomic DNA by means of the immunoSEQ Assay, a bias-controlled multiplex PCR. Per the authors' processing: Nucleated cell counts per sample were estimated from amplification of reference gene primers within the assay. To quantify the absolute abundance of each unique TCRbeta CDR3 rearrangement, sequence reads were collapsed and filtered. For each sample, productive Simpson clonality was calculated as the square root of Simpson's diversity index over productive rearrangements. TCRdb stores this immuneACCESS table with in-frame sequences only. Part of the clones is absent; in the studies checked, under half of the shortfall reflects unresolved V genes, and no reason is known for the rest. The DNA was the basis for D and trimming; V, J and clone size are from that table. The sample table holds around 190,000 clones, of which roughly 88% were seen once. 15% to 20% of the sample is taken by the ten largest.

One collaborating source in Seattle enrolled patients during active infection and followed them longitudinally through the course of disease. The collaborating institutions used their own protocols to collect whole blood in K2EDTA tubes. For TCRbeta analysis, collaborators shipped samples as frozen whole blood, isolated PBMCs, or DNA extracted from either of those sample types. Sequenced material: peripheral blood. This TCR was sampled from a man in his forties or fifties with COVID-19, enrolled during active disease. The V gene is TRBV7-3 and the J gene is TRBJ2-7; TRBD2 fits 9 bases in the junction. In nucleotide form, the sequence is TGTGCCAGCAGCTTTGCGGGAGGGCCCGGCGAGCAGTACTTC. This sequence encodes CASSFAGGPGEQYF.